These T cell receptor beta chains were read from a single sample in a study of regulatory T cells in long-lasting Graves disease. TCRdb passed the multiplex PCR reads through MiXCR, listing each CDR3 protein once. Of approximately 300,000 distinct CDR3 sequences in the sample, over 15% are singletons; the top ten hold 35% to 45%. Specimen: peripheral blood mononuclear cells (PBMCs), collected at new diagnosis, from a patient treated with antithyroid drugs. These TCRs come from a female donor with Graves disease. The CDR3 runs from the conserved cysteine through the conserved F or W. D genes are given only for firm matches. Clone size appears in some rows only: once, few, many, or a class for an expanded clone.

V: TRBV11-3; D: NA; size: NA; J: TRBJ2-1; CDR3: CASSPFPAKEGNEQFF; DNA: TGTGCCAGCAGCCCATTTCCGGCAAAAGAGGGGAATGAGCAGTTCTTC
V: TRBV6-2/TRBV6-3; D: TRBD1; size: NA; J: TRBJ2-1; CDR3: CASSYGGQGGSEQFF; DNA: TGTGCCAGCAGTTACGGGGGACAGGGAGGTAGTGAGCAGTTCTTC
V: TRBV6-2/TRBV6-3; D: NA; size: once; J: TRBJ2-3; CDR3: CASSYPDGLRLSDTQYF; DNA: TGTGCCAGCAGTTACCCAGACGGGTTAAGGCTATCAGATACGCAGTATTTT
V: TRBV6-1; D: NA; size: many; J: TRBJ2-4; CDR3: CASSERTASRYIQYF; DNA: TGTGCCAGCAGTGAAAGGACGGCATCTCGGTACATTCAGTACTTC
V: TRBV5-1; D: NA; size: once; J: TRBJ2-3; CDR3: CASSSKDTQYF; DNA: TGCGCCAGCAGCTCTAAAGATACGCAGTATTTT
V: TRBV7-8; D: NA; size: many; J: TRBJ2-2; CDR3: CASSLYEGSNTGELFF; DNA: TGTGCCAGCAGCTTATACGAGGGGTCGAACACCGGGGAGCTGTTTTTT
V: TRBV18; D: TRBD2; size: NA; J: TRBJ2-4; CDR3: CASSPRGLAVVVSKNIQYF; DNA: TGTGCCAGCTCACCACGGGGACTAGCGGTAGTTGTCTCCAAAAACATTCAGTACTTC
V: TRBV28; D: NA; size: many; J: TRBJ2-1; CDR3: CASTRLGVSYNEQFF; DNA: TGTGCCAGCACTCGGTTAGGGGTGAGCTACAATGAGCAGTTCTTC
V: TRBV28; D: NA; size: many; J: TRBJ1-1; CDR3: CAATSRDNTEAFF; DNA: TGTGCCGCCACCAGTAGGGACAACACTGAAGCTTTCTTT
V: TRBV10-1; D: NA; size: many; J: TRBJ2-5; CDR3: CASSESARVETQYF; DNA: TGCGCCAGCAGTGAGTCTGCCAGGGTGGAGACCCAGTACTTC
V: TRBV12-3/TRBV12-4; D: NA; size: many; J: TRBJ1-1; CDR3: CASSFWGGPNTEAFF; DNA: TGTGCCAGCAGTTTTTGGGGAGGACCGAACACTGAAGCTTTCTTT
V: TRBV11-2; D: TRBD1; size: many; J: TRBJ1-6; CDR3: CASRYTGGKSPLHF; DNA: TGTGCCAGCAGATATACAGGGGGGAAGTCACCCCTCCACTTT
V: TRBV20-1; D: NA; size: few; J: TRBJ2-3; CDR3: CSAWVVDTQYF; DNA: TGCAGTGCTTGGGTGGTAGATACGCAGTATTTT
V: TRBV20-1; D: NA; size: few; J: TRBJ2-1; CDR3: CSASDWSVSYNEQFF; DNA: TGCAGTGCTTCGGACTGGTCTGTCTCCTACAATGAGCAGTTCTTC
V: TRBV27; D: NA; size: many; J: TRBJ1-2; CDR3: CASSPIGAGNPTGYGYTF; DNA: TGTGCCAGCAGTCCCATAGGAGCAGGGAACCCGACCGGCTATGGCTACACCTTC
V: TRBV19; D: NA; size: many; J: TRBJ2-7; CDR3: CASSMGEGAEQYF; DNA: TGTGCCAGTAGTATGGGGGAGGGGGCCGAGCAGTACTTC
V: TRBV28; D: NA; size: many; J: TRBJ2-3; CDR3: CATRQLTDTQYF; DNA: TGTGCCACTCGGCAGCTCACAGATACGCAGTATTTT
V: TRBV11-3; D: NA; size: many; J: TRBJ2-3; CDR3: CASSLGLAVDTQYF; DNA: TGTGCCAGCAGCTTAGGTCTAGCCGTAGATACGCAGTATTTT
V: TRBV20-1; D: NA; size: many; J: TRBJ1-5; CDR3: CSARDSGPNQPQHF; DNA: TGCAGTGCTAGAGATTCGGGGCCCAATCAGCCCCAGCATTTT
V: TRBV3-1; D: NA; size: NA; J: TRBJ2-2; CDR3: CASSQAAGELFF; DNA: TGTGCCAGCAGCCAAGCCGCCGGGGAGCTGTTTTTT
V: TRBV11-3; D: NA; size: NA; J: TRBJ2-3; CDR3: CASSFFNTDTQYF; DNA: TGTGCCAGCAGCTTCTTCAACACAGATACGCAGTATTTT
V: TRBV27; D: NA; size: many; J: TRBJ2-5; CDR3: CASSSRDGLQETQYF; DNA: TGTGCCAGCAGTTCCCGGGACGGATTACAAGAGACCCAGTACTTC
V: TRBV2; D: NA; size: NA; J: TRBJ2-4; CDR3: CASTLRPTGNIQYF; DNA: TGTGCCAGCACCCTTCGCCCGACAGGAAACATTCAGTACTTC
V: TRBV19; D: NA; size: many; J: TRBJ2-3; CDR3: CASSIGVGGGNADTQYF; DNA: TGTGCCAGTAGTATAGGAGTTGGGGGTGGCAACGCAGATACGCAGTATTTT
V: TRBV7-9; D: NA; size: NA; J: TRBJ2-5; CDR3: CASGNREETQYF; DNA: TGTGCCAGCGGCAACAGGGAAGAGACCCAGTACTTC
V: TRBV7-6; D: NA; size: NA; J: TRBJ2-7; CDR3: CASSLSNGPYEQYF; DNA: TGTGCCAGCAGCTTATCGAACGGTCCCTACGAGCAGTACTTC
V: TRBV6-2/TRBV6-3; D: NA; size: many; J: TRBJ2-5; CDR3: CASSETGGRETQYF; DNA: TGTGCCAGCAGTGAAACGGGGGGCAGAGAGACCCAGTACTTC